The clone carrying this TCR beta chain was observed many times. Its antigen is still unknown. Whole-study results and caveats: Greatest tumor Treg TCR overlap was with tumor naive CD4+ cells. Tumor memory CD4+ T cell TCR gene usage was found to cluster with blood and lymph node memory CD4+ cells and with lymph node naive CD4+ cells.

There are 14 residues in the CDR3. V was cut by 3 bases and J by 6 bases, with 12 bases left in between. The V gene's germline CDR1 is MNHEY and CDR2 SVGEGT. After constant-region reverse-primer amplification, full-length variable regions underwent semi-nested PCR with Nested Universal Primer A. Via MiXCR, TCRdb re-called the 5' RACE reads, giving one row per CDR3 protein. Of 55,000 to 80,000 distinct CDR3 sequences in the sample, approximately 22% were seen once. The memory fraction was CD4+CD45RO+CD25- cells. The clonotype was recovered from a female donor with breast cancer. The rearrangement uses TRBV6-2 or TRBV6-3 and TRBJ1-5; a weak D match, TRBD1 (5 bases). Sequenced input: memory CD4+ T cells sorted from a lymph node. Subset meaning: memory CD4+ T cells, CD4+CD45RO+CD25-. The CDR3: CASSYSGAIQPQHF. In DNA form, the CDR3 reads TGTGCCAGCAGTTATTCTGGGGCCATTCAGCCCCAGCATTTT.